The rows below give T cell receptor beta chains drawn from one sample of a study of T cells in Graves' hyperthyroidism and ophthalmopathy. TCRdb ran MiXCR on the multiplex PCR reads and lists one entry per CDR3 protein. The table lists around 380,000 distinct CDR3 sequences, around an eighth of them singletons, with 20% in the top ten. The specimen was blood. These receptors were taken from a man aged 25-45 years with Graves' hyperthyroidism that later progressed to Graves' ophthalmopathy. Each CDR3 is given with its conserved first and last residue. A D gene is named only where the DNA matches it firmly. Clone size, where shown, is once, few, many, or a class for clones that have expanded.

clone_size	d_call	v_call	j_call	cdr3_length	cdr3_nt	cdr3_aa
few	TRBD1	TRBV24-1	TRBJ2-1	16	TGTGCCACCAGTGATGGGACAGGGGGCTACTACAATGAGCAGTTCTTC	CATSDGTGGYYNEQFF
many	TRBD2	TRBV6-5	TRBJ2-5	19	TGTGCCAGCAGTTACTCCGGACTAGCGGGGGGTTCGTACCAAGAGACCCAGTACTTC	CASSYSGLAGGSYQETQYF
-	TRBD1	TRBV29-1	TRBJ1-4	12	TGCAGCGCATCCGGGACAGGGAAAAAACTGTTTTTT	CSASGTGKKLFF
-	-	TRBV4-1	TRBJ1-2	15	TGCGCCAGCAGCCTCGACGGGGGGGGCGCTTATGGCTACACCTTC	CASSLDGGGAYGYTF
-	TRBD1	TRBV28	TRBJ2-5	15	TGTGCCAGCAGTATTGCCGGGACAGGGAAAGAGACCCAGTACTTC	CASSIAGTGKETQYF
few	-	TRBV29-1	TRBJ1-2	13	TGCAGCGTTAGAGGTATCGACGACTATGGCTACACCTTC	CSVRGIDDYGYTF
-	TRBD2	TRBV12-3/TRBV12-4	TRBJ2-3	19	TGTGCCAGCAGTTTCGGGGGGACCAGACATCGGCCGATCACAGATACGCAGTATTTT	CASSFGGTRHRPITDTQYF
few	-	TRBV19	TRBJ1-2	12	TGTGCCAGTAGTGCGACAGTCTATGGCTACACCTTC	CASSATVYGYTF
few	TRBD2	TRBV6-1	TRBJ2-6	19	TGTGCCAGCAGTAGGACTAGCCTAACTTCGTTCTCTGGGGCCAACGTCCTGACTTTC	CASSRTSLTSFSGANVLTF
many	-	TRBV6-2/TRBV6-3	TRBJ1-1	14	TGTGCCAGCAGGACCCCAGGGAGGGACACTGAAGCTTTCTTT	CASRTPGRDTEAFF
many	-	TRBV3-1	TRBJ2-7	14	TGTGCCAGCAGCCCGATGTCGGGGCCCTACGAGCAGTACTTC	CASSPMSGPYEQYF
-	-	TRBV3-1	TRBJ2-1	14	TGTGCCAGCAGCCACGCCCAAGTTTACAATGAGCAGTTCTTC	CASSHAQVYNEQFF
few	TRBD2	TRBV13	TRBJ2-2	20	TGTGCCAGCAGCTTAAAGATGCAGGCTACTAGCGGGGAAAACACCGGGGAGCTGTTTTTT	CASSLKMQATSGENTGELFF
-	-	TRBV14	TRBJ2-7	14	TGTGCCAGCAGCCAAGGCAGGGAATGGCACGAGCAGTACTTC	CASSQGREWHEQYF
few	-	TRBV24-1	TRBJ1-2	12	TGTGCCACCAGTGGTCTCGGCTATGGCTACACCTTC	CATSGLGYGYTF
many	TRBD2	TRBV7-3	TRBJ2-1	13	TGTGCCAGCAGCTCCGGAGCGGGGAATGAGCAGTTCTTC	CASSSGAGNEQFF
many	-	TRBV28	TRBJ1-6	13	TGTGCCAGCAGACACGAGGGCCGCAGACCCCTCCACTTT	CASRHEGRRPLHF
many	TRBD1	TRBV6-1	TRBJ1-1	14	TGTGCCAGCAGCCGCGGACAGGGGTGGACTGAAGCTTTCTTT	CASSRGQGWTEAFF
many	TRBD1	TRBV25-1	TRBJ2-3	16	TGTGCCAGCAGTGGAACCGGGACAGGGGTCACAGATACGCAGTATTTT	CASSGTGTGVTDTQYF
few	-	TRBV27	TRBJ2-3	15	TGTGCCAGCAGTCACGGGACCGGCGGCACAGATACGCAGTATTTT	CASSHGTGGTDTQYF
-	-	TRBV5-6	TRBJ1-3	14	TGTGCCAGCAGCTTGCCCGGGGGGCTAAACACCATATATTTT	CASSLPGGLNTIYF
many	-	TRBV7-2	TRBJ2-1	14	TGTGCCAGCAGCTTAGTGGTTGGTGTGTATGAGCAGTTCTTC	CASSLVVGVYEQFF
many	TRBD1	TRBV28	TRBJ2-7	14	TGTGCCAGCAGTTGGACAGGGGAGGGCTACGAGCAGTACTTC	CASSWTGEGYEQYF
many	-	TRBV6-1	TRBJ1-5	15	TGTGCCAGCAGTTCGGGACCCGATGGCAATCAGCCCCAGCATTTT	CASSSGPDGNQPQHF
many	-	TRBV13	TRBJ1-6	13	TGTGCCAGCAGCATGACAGGCAATTCACCCCTCCACTTT	CASSMTGNSPLHF
many	-	TRBV5-1	TRBJ2-1	15	TGCGCCAGCAGCTTGAATTACGGGACCTACAATGAGCAGTTCTTC	CASSLNYGTYNEQFF
few	-	TRBV4-1	TRBJ1-2	15	TGCGCCAGCAGCCAAGATACTCGGGAGGCCTATGGCTACACCTTC	CASSQDTREAYGYTF
-	TRBD1	TRBV3-1	TRBJ1-2	16	TGTGCCAGCAGCCAAGCAGACAGGACAGGACTCTATGGCTACACCTTC	CASSQADRTGLYGYTF